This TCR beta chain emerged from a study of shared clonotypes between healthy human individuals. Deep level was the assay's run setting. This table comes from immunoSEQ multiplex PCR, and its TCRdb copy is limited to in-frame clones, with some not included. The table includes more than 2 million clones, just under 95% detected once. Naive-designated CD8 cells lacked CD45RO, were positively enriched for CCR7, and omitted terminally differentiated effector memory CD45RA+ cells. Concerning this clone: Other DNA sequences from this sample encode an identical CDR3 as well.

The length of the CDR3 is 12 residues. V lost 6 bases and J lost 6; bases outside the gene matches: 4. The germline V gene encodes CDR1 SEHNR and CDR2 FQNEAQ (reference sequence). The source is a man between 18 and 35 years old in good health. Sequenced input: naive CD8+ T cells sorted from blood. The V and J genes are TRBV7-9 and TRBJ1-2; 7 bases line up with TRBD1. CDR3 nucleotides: TGTGCCAGCAGTTTTCAGGGGGATGGCTACACCTTC. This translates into CASSFQGDGYTF.